The rows below give T cell receptor beta chains drawn from one sample of a study of beta chain features in type 1 diabetes. Only in-frame clones appear in the TCRdb table, and some are missing; sequencing was by immunoSEQ multiplex PCR. The sample includes 230,000 or so clones, roughly 16% seen only once; the top ten take approximately 0.086%. The sequencing input was naive CD4+ T cells from blood. These receptors all come from a man aged 25-45 years with type 1 diabetes. Both conserved end residues are part of each CDR3. Fields, in order: V gene, J gene, D gene, clone size, CDR3 DNA, CDR3 protein. The D gene is left open where the match is weak. Size tells how often a clone was seen (once, few, many) or the class of an expanded clone, and some rows leave it out.

TRBV18,TRBJ1-4,NA,NA,TGTGCCAGCTCACGGGGAATGGACAGTGAAAAACTGTTTTTT,CASSRGMDSEKLFF
TRBV27,TRBJ2-2,NA,few,TGTGCCAGCAGTCAGAGGGGGACGAACACCGGGGAGCTGTTTTTT,CASSQRGTNTGELFF
TRBV29-1,TRBJ2-3,NA,few,TGCAGCGTTGAAGAGGGGACAGATACGCAGTATTTT,CSVEEGTDTQYF
TRBV4-3,TRBJ2-3,TRBD2,NA,TGCGCCAGCAGCACCGTTAGCGGGAGGCCCTCTAGCACAGATACGCAGTATTTT,CASSTVSGRPSSTDTQYF
TRBV5-1,TRBJ2-7,NA,few,TGCGCCAGCAGCTTAGGGGCGCAGAACTACGAGCAGTACTTC,CASSLGAQNYEQYF
TRBV6-5,TRBJ2-1,TRBD1,NA,TGTGCCAGCAGCTTGGGACAGGGGGCCCGACGGGGGCAGTTCTTC,CASSLGQGARRGQFF
TRBV6-6,TRBJ2-5,TRBD1,NA,TGTGCCAGCATGGGGACAGGGGAAGAGACCCAGTACTTC,CASMGTGEETQYF
TRBV7-2,TRBJ2-7,NA,NA,TGTGCCAGCAGCCTTGGAAGGAGCTCCTACGAGCAGTACTTC,CASSLGRSSYEQYF
TRBV4-3,TRBJ2-5,NA,few,TGCGCCAGCAGCCAAGGGCAGGGAAGAGAGACCCAGTACTTC,CASSQGQGRETQYF
TRBV5-1,TRBJ2-3,TRBD1,NA,TGCGCCAGCAGCCCGGACAGGGCCAACACAGATACGCAGTATTTT,CASSPDRANTDTQYF
TRBV28,TRBJ2-7,NA,NA,TGTGCCAGCACCCAAGCGGAGAAGCAGTACTTC,CASTQAEKQYF
TRBV30,TRBJ2-5,NA,few,TGTGCCTGGAGTGTACTGGGGGGCCCCTCTCACTTC,CAWSVLGGPSHF
TRBV7-9,TRBJ2-7,TRBD1,NA,TGTGCCAGCAGGGTGGGGACAGGGCTCAACGAGCAGTACTTC,CASRVGTGLNEQYF
TRBV6-1,TRBJ2-5,NA,few,TGTGCCAGCAGTGTTAGCCAAGAGACCCAGTACTTC,CASSVSQETQYF
TRBV29-1,TRBJ2-5,NA,few,TGCAGCGTTGGTGGGGTCCAGGGGCAGACCCAGTACTTC,CSVGGVQGQTQYF
TRBV14,TRBJ2-4,NA,NA,TGTGCCAGCAGCCAAGGCAGGGACAAAAACATTCAGTACTTC,CASSQGRDKNIQYF
TRBV29-1,TRBJ1-1,NA,few,TGCAGCGTGGGGAGCGGGCACACTGAAGCTTTCTTT,CSVGSGHTEAFF
TRBV29-1,TRBJ2-1,TRBD2,few,TGCAGCGCCTGGCTAGCGGGACCCCATGAGCAGTTCTTC,CSAWLAGPHEQFF
TRBV7-8,TRBJ2-7,TRBD1,NA,TGTGCCAGCAGCCTCCGGACAGGGCAACCCTACGAGCAGTACTTC,CASSLRTGQPYEQYF
TRBV29-1,TRBJ2-5,NA,few,TGCAGCGTTGAAGGGTGGCCGCTAGGGAACGAAGAGACCCAGTACTTC,CSVEGWPLGNEETQYF
TRBV7-2,TRBJ1-5,NA,NA,TGTGCCAGCAGCGTGGGACTGGTCAATCAGCCCCAGCATTTT,CASSVGLVNQPQHF
TRBV9,TRBJ2-1,NA,few,TGTGCCAGCAGCGTAGCGGGGCAGGGGGGCTACAATGAGCAGTTCTTC,CASSVAGQGGYNEQFF
TRBV18,TRBJ2-1,NA,NA,TGTGCCAGCTCACCACTGGTGGCAAGCTACAATGAGCAGTTCTTC,CASSPLVASYNEQFF
TRBV15,TRBJ2-5,NA,few,TGTGCCACCAGCAGAGGTCAGGGAGTTGCCAAAGAGACCCAGTACTTC,CATSRGQGVAKETQYF
TRBV5-1,TRBJ2-7,NA,few,TGCGCCAGCAGCTGGATAAATGGGGGTATAATCTACGAGCAGTACTTC,CASSWINGGIIYEQYF
TRBV28,TRBJ2-3,NA,NA,TGTGCCAGCAGTTTCAGGGCAAATACGCAGTATTTT,CASSFRANTQYF
TRBV7-6,TRBJ2-1,NA,few,TGTGCCAGCAGCCCCCGGGACTCTCCAGCGGGTGAGCAGTTCTTC,CASSPRDSPAGEQFF
TRBV7-9,TRBJ2-7,TRBD2,NA,TGTGCCAGCAGCTTAGATTCTAGCGGGTCACTCTTC,CASSLDSSGSLF
TRBV5-1,TRBJ2-3,NA,few,TGCGCCAGCAGCTTAGGACCTGGTCGCACAGATACGCAGTATTTT,CASSLGPGRTDTQYF
TRBV29-1,TRBJ2-1,NA,few,TGCAGCGTTGTAGGTCGGGCTTCCTACAATGAGCAGTTCTTC,CSVVGRASYNEQFF
TRBV15,TRBJ1-2,NA,few,TGTGCCACCAGCAGAGACAGGAACCGCTACACCTTC,CATSRDRNRYTF
TRBV18,TRBJ2-3,NA,few,TGTGCCAGCTCACCTGATGAGGGATTGGGCACAGATACGCAGTATTTT,CASSPDEGLGTDTQYF
TRBV10-3,TRBJ2-4,NA,few,TGTGCCATCAGTGAGGTTGGGTCCAAAAACATTCAGTACTTC,CAISEVGSKNIQYF
TRBV10-3,TRBJ2-7,TRBD1,few,TGTGCCATCAAGACAGGGCAGAACGAGCAGTACTTC,CAIKTGQNEQYF
TRBV5-1,TRBJ1-1,NA,NA,TGCGCCAGCAGCTTCGTGGGAACTAACACTGAAGCTTTCTTT,CASSFVGTNTEAFF
TRBV9,TRBJ2-2,TRBD2,few,TGTGCCAGCAGCGTAGTCGCGGGAGGGCCCACCGGGGAGCTGTTTTTT,CASSVVAGGPTGELFF
TRBV9,TRBJ2-5,NA,NA,TGTGCCAGCAGCGGGGGTTTAACCCAGTACTTC,CASSGGLTQYF
TRBV7-9,TRBJ2-1,TRBD2,NA,TGTGCCAGCAGACTAGCGAGCGGGAGCGTCCATGAGCAGTTCTTC,CASRLASGSVHEQFF
TRBV25-1,TRBJ2-1,NA,NA,TGTGCCAGCAGTGTAGCAGGCAATGAGCAGTTCTTC,CASSVAGNEQFF
TRBV6-6,TRBJ2-5,TRBD2,few,TGTGCCAGCAGAGCGGGAGTCCGGGAGACCCAGTACTTC,CASRAGVRETQYF
TRBV7-9,TRBJ2-7,TRBD2,few,TGTGCCAGCAGCTTGGGAGGGATCTCCTACGAGCAGTACTTC,CASSLGGISYEQYF
TRBV4-3,TRBJ2-5,NA,few,TGCGCCAGCAGCCCGAATCTCGCAGGATTCCAAGAGACCCAGTACTTC,CASSPNLAGFQETQYF
TRBV28,TRBJ2-1,NA,NA,TGTGCCAGCAGAGGTGCGGGAACTCTCAATGAGCAGTTCTTC,CASRGAGTLNEQFF
TRBV2,TRBJ2-2,NA,NA,TGTGCCAGCAGTGAAATGCAGCCGACTAACACCGGGGAGCTGTTTTTT,CASSEMQPTNTGELFF
TRBV29-1,TRBJ2-3,NA,few,TGCAGCGTTGCGTCGGGGACAAGCACAGATACGCAGTATTTT,CSVASGTSTDTQYF
TRBV25-1,TRBJ1-1,NA,few,TGTGCCAGCAGTGAATATGACAGATGGAGAGCTTTCTTT,CASSEYDRWRAFF
TRBV18,TRBJ2-7,NA,NA,TGTGCCAGCTCACCACAGGACAGAGCTTACGAGCAGTACTTC,CASSPQDRAYEQYF
TRBV9,TRBJ2-1,NA,few,TGTGCCAGCAGCGTAGCCGGGAGCAGGTCCTACAATGAGCAGTTCTTC,CASSVAGSRSYNEQFF
TRBV11-1,TRBJ2-1,NA,NA,TGTGCCAGCAGCTTAGGGCAGGGGTCCTACAATGAGCAGTTCTTC,CASSLGQGSYNEQFF
TRBV2,TRBJ2-3,TRBD1,few,TGTGCCAGCAGTGAAGTTGGGACAGCCACAGATACGCAGTATTTT,CASSEVGTATDTQYF
TRBV7-9,TRBJ2-7,TRBD1,NA,TGTGCCAGCAGGCTACCGGGACAGACCTACGAGCAGTACTTC,CASRLPGQTYEQYF
TRBV30,TRBJ1-4,NA,NA,TGTGCCTGGACCACAGGAGGACAGCGTGGTGAAAAACTGTTTTTT,CAWTTGGQRGEKLFF
TRBV28,TRBJ2-7,NA,NA,TGTGCCAGCAGTTTGGGCGCACAAGGCGACGAGCAGTACTTC,CASSLGAQGDEQYF
TRBV10-1,TRBJ2-7,TRBD1,NA,TGCGCCAGCAGCCCGGGACAGGGGTACCACGAGCAGTACTTC,CASSPGQGYHEQYF
TRBV7-2,TRBJ2-5,NA,few,TGTGCCAGCCCGAGAGGGCAAGAGACCCAGTACTTC,CASPRGQETQYF
TRBV6-5,TRBJ2-4,NA,few,TGTGCCAGCAGTTACATGGCGGGGAATAAAAACATTCAGTACTTC,CASSYMAGNKNIQYF
TRBV15,TRBJ2-3,NA,NA,TGTGCCACCAGCAGAGACAGCAATCCCACAGATACGCAGTATTTT,CATSRDSNPTDTQYF
TRBV6-1,TRBJ2-7,TRBD1,NA,TGTGCCAGCAGAGTCACCCAGGGGGCGAGTGCCGAGCAGTACTTC,CASRVTQGASAEQYF
TRBV14,TRBJ1-4,NA,NA,TGTGCCAGCAGCCCACCAGGGATCACTAATGAAAAACTGTTTTTT,CASSPPGITNEKLFF
TRBV6-1,TRBJ2-1,NA,NA,TGTGCCAGCAGTGAAACGTGGCGCGAGTTCTTC,CASSETWREFF